This T cell receptor (beta chain) was recorded in a study of blood T cell repertoires in COVID-19. Trimming shortened V by 2 bases and J by 8 bases, and 9 bases separated the two germline ends. The CDR3 extends over 13 amino acids. The protocol was immunoSEQ multiplex PCR, while the TCRdb copy is restricted to in-frame clones and leaves out a portion. The table includes 310,000 or so clones, around 90% detected once. The sequence derives from a woman between 40 and 55 years old who had recovered from COVID-19. The sample comprised PBMCs or T cells enriched from blood (not recorded which). V gene TRBV12-3 or TRBV12-4 combines with J gene TRBJ1-4; D is unclear. The CDR3: CASSLQLQEKLFF. DNA of the CDR3: TGTGCCAGCAGTTTACAATTGCAGGAAAAACTGTTTTTT.